This entry is about one T cell receptor (beta chain). CDR1 and CDR2 (germline): SGHKS, YYEKEE (reference sequence). The CDR3 has 15 residues. J was trimmed by 0 bases and V by 4 bases; bases with no gene match: 6. Primers included in the PCR were 60 Vbeta and 13 Jbeta primers. Data came from immunoSEQ multiplex PCR; TCRdb stores just in-frame clones and leaves some out. The sample holds around 140,000 clones; 60% to 80% are singletons and the top ten take about 1%. This record comes from a study of cytomegalovirus exposure and HLA in healthy donors. The sample taken for sequencing was PBMCs. The chain joins TRBV5-5 to TRBJ2-7; 8 nucleotides line up with TRBD1. The source of this sequence is a male donor in good health and CMV-seronegative. The CDR3 reads CASSPGQEISYEQYF. For the CDR3, the DNA is TGTGCCAGCAGCCCGGGACAGGAAATCTCCTACGAGCAGTACTTC.